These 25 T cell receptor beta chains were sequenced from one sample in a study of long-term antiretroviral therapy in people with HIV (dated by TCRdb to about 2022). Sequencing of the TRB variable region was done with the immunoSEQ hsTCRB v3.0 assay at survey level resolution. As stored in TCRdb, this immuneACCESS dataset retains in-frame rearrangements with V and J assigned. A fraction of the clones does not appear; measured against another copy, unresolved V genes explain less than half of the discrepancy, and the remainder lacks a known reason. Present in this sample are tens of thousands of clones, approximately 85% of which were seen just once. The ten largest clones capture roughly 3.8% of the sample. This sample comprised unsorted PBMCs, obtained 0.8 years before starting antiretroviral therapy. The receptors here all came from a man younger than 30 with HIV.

In DNA form, the CDR3 reads TGTGCCAGCAGTTACTCCACGGGTGGACCCACCGGGGAGCTGTTTTTT. Translation: CASSYSTGGPTGELFF. The V gene is TRBV6-5, the J gene TRBJ2-2; D is unclear. CDR1 MNHEY and CDR2 SVGAGI come from the germline V gene. The ends were cut back, 0 bases at V and 4 bases at J, with 12 bases in the middle. The CDR3 covers 16 residues.

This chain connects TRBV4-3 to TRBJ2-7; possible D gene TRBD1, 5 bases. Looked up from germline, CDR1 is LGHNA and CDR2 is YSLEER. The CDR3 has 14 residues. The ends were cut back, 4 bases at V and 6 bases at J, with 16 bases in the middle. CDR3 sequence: CASSRGYPQGEQYF. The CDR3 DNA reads TGCGCCAGCAGCCGAGGCTACCCTCAGGGCGAGCAGTACTTC.

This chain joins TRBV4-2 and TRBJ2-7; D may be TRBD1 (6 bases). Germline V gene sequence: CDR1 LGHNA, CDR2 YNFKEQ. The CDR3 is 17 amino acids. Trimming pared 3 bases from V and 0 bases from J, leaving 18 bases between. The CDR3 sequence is CASSHPRDTSISYEQYF. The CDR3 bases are TGTGCCAGCAGCCACCCCAGGGACACCTCAATCTCCTACGAGCAGTACTTC.

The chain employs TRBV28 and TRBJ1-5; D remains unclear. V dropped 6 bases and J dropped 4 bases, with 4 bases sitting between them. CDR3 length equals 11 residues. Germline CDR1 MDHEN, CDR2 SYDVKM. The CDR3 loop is CASSGNQPQHF. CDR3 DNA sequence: TGTGCCAGCAGCGGTAATCAGCCCCAGCATTTT.

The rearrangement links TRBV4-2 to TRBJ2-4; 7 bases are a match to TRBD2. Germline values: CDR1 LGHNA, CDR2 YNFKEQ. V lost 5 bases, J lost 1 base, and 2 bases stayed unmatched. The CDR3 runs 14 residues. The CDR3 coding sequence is TGTGCCAGCAGCGGGGGGGATGCCAAAAACATTCAGTACTTC. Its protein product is CASSGGDAKNIQYF.

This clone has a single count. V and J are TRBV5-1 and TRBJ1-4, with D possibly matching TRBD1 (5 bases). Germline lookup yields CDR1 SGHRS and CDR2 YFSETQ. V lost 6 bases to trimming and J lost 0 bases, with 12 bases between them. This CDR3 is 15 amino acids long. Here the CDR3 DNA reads TGCGCCAGCACCCTAGGGGCCGCAACTAATGAAAAACTGTTTTTT. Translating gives CASTLGAATNEKLFF.

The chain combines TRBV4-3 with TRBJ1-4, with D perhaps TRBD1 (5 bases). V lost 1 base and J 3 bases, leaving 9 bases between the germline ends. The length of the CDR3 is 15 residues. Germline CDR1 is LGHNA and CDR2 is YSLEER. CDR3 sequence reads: CASSQVRGSNEKLFF. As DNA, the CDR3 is TGCGCCAGCAGCCAAGTGAGGGGATCTAATGAAAAACTGTTTTTT.

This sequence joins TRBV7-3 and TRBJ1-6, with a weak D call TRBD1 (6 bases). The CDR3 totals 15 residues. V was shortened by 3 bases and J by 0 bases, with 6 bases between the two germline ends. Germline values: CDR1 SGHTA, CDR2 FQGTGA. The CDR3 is CASSLTGSYNSPLHF. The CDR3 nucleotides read TGTGCCAGCAGCTTGACAGGCTCCTATAATTCACCCCTCCACTTT.

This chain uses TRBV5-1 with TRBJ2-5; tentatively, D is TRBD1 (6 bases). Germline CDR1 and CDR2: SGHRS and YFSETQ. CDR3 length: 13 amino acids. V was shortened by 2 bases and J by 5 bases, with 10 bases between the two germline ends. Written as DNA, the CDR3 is TGCGCCAGCAGCTTTACAGGGTGGGAGACCCAGTACTTC. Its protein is CASSFTGWETQYF.

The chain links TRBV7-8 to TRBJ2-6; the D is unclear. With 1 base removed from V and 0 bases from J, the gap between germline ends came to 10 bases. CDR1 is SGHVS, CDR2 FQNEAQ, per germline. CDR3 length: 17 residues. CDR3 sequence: CASSLVQAASGANVLTF. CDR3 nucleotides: TGTGCCAGCAGCTTAGTCCAGGCCGCCTCTGGGGCCAACGTCCTGACTTTC.

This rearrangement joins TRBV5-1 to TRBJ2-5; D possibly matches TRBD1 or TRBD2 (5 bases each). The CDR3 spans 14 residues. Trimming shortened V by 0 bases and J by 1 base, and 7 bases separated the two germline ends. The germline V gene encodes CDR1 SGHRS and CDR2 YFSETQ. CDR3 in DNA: TGCGCCAGCAGCTTGGCCGGGACCCAAGAGACCCAGTACTTC. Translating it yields CASSLAGTQETQYF.

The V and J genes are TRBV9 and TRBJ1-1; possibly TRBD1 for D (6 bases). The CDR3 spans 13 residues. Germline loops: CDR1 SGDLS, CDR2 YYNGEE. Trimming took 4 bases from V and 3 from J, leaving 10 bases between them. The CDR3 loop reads CASSLGGDTEAFF. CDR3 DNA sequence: TGTGCCAGCAGCTTAGGGGGGGACACTGAAGCTTTCTTT.

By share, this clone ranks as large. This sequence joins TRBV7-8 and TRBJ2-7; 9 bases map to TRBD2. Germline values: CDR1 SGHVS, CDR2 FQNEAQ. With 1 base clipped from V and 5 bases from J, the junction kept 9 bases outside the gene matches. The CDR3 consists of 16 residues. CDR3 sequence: CASSLGRRGGIHEQYF. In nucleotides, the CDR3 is TGTGCCAGCAGCTTAGGTCGGCGGGGGGGTATCCACGAGCAGTACTTC. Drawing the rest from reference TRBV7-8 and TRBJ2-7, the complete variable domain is GAGVSQSPRYKVAKRGQDVALRCDPISGHVSLFWYQQALGQGPEFLTYFQNEAQLDKSGLPSDRFFAERPEGSVSTLKIQRTQQEDSAVYLCASSLGRRGGIHEQYFGPGTRLTVT.

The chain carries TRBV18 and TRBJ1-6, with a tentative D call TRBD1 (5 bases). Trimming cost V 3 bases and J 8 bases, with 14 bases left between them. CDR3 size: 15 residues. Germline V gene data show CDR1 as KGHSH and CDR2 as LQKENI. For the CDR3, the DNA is TGTGCCAGCTCACCCCGCGGGGCTGGTGATTCACCCCTCCACTTT. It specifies CASSPRGAGDSPLHF. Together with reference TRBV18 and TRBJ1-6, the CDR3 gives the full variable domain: NAGVMQNPRHLVRRRGQEARLRCSPMKGHSHVYWYRQLPEEGLKFMVYLQKENIIDESGMPKERFSAEFPKEGPSILRIQQVVRGDSAAYFCASSPRGAGDSPLHFGNGTRLTVT.

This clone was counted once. CDR3 bases: TGTGCCAGCAGTTTCCTAGCGGGAGGGCTAGGCGGTACGCAGTATTTT. Amino acid sequence: CASSFLAGGLGGTQYF. This chain connects TRBV27 to TRBJ2-3; 12 bases align to TRBD2. V dropped 3 bases and J dropped 8; count of bases not matched to a gene: 9. Germline V gene sequence: CDR1 MNHEY, CDR2 SMNVEV (reference sequence). The CDR3 has 16 residues.

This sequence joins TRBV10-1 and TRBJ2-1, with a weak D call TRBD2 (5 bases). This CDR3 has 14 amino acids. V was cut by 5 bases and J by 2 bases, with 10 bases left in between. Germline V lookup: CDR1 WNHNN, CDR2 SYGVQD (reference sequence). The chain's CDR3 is CASSKDSTYNEQFF. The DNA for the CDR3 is TGCGCCAGCAGTAAGGACTCTACCTACAATGAGCAGTTCTTC.

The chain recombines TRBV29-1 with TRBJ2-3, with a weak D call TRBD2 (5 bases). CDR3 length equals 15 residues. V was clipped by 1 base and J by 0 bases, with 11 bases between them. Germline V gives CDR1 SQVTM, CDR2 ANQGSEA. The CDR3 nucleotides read TGCAGCGTTGAAGTACGCGGGTTCAGCACAGATACGCAGTATTTT. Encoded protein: CSVEVRGFSTDTQYF.

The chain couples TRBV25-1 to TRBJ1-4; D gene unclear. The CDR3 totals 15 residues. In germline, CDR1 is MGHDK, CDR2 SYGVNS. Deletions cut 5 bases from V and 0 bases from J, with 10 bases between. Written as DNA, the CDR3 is TGTGCCAGCAGTCGAAGGGTTGCAACTAATGAAAAACTGTTTTTT. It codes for CASSRRVATNEKLFF.

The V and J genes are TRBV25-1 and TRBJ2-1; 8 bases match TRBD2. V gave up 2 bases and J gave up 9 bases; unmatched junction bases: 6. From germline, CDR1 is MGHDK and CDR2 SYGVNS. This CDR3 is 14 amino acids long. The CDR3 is CASSEPGLAGEQFF. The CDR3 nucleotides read TGTGCCAGCAGTGAACCTGGACTAGCCGGTGAGCAGTTCTTC.

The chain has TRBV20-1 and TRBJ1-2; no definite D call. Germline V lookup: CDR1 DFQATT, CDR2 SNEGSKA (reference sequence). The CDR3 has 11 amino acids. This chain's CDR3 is CSASGKYGYTF. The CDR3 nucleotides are TGCAGCGCGTCGGGGAAGTATGGCTACACCTTC.

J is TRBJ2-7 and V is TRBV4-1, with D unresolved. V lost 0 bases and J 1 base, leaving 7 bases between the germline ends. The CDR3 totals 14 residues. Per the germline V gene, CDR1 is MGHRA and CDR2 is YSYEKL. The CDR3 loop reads CASSQDLGSYEQYF. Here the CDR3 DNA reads TGCGCCAGCAGCCAAGATTTAGGTTCCTACGAGCAGTACTTC.

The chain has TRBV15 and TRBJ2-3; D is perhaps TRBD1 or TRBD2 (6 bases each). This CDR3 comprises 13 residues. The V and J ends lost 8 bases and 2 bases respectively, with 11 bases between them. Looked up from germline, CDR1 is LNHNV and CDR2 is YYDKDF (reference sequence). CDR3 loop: CATRGPPTDTQYF. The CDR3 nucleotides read TGTGCCACCCGGGGGCCTCCCACAGATACGCAGTATTTT.

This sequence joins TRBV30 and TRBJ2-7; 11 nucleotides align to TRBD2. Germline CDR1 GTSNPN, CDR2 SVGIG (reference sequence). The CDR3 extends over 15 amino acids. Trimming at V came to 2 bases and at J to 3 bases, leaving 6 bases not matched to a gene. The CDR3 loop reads CAWSSALAGDYEQYF. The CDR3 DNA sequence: TGTGCCTGGAGTTCGGCACTAGCGGGAGACTACGAGCAGTACTTC.

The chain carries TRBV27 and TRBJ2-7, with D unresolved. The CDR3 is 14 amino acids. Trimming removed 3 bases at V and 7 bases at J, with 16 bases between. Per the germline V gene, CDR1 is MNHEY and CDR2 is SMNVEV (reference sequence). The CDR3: CASSFMSRLREQYF. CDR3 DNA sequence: TGTGCCAGCAGTTTTATGTCGAGGCTGAGGGAGCAGTACTTC.

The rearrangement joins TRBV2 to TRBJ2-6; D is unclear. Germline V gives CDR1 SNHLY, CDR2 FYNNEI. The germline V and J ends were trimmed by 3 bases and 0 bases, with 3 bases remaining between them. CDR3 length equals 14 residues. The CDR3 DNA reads TGTGCCAGCAGTGAGAGCTCTGGGGCCAACGTCCTGACTTTC. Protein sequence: CASSESSGANVLTF.